This is a list of T cell receptor beta chains from one sample in a study of cytomegalovirus exposure and HLA in healthy donors. The method was immunoSEQ multiplex PCR; TCRdb's version includes in-frame clones alone and lacks a portion of them. Among 210,000 or so clones, roughly 81% were seen once, and the ten largest hold 0.2% to 0.3%. Sequencing was done on a sample of PBMCs. All receptors come from a girl aged 2-10 years in good health and CMV-seronegative. Both conserved end residues are part of each CDR3. D genes are given only for firm matches. Clone sizes are given selectively: once, few, many, or a class where the clone is expanded.

clone size	D gene	V gene	J gene	CDR3 protein	CDR3 DNA
few	NA	TRBV25-1	TRBJ2-3	CASSDAGHGPDTQYF	TGTGCCAGCAGTGATGCGGGCCACGGTCCGGATACGCAGTATTTT
NA	TRBD1	TRBV11-3	TRBJ2-1	CASSGQGYNEQFF	TGTGCCAGCAGCGGACAGGGTTACAATGAGCAGTTCTTC
NA	TRBD2	TRBV7-9	TRBJ2-1	CASSLAGTTSYNEQFF	TGTGCCAGCAGCTTAGCTGGGACTACCTCCTACAATGAGCAGTTCTTC
NA	TRBD1	TRBV7-9	TRBJ2-5	CASSLLTDRGLGETQYF	TGTGCCAGCAGCCTCCTGACGGACAGGGGGCTAGGAGAGACCCAGTACTTC
NA	NA	TRBV21-1	TRBJ2-7	CASTDLWTPYEQYF	TGTGCCAGCACCGATCTATGGACACCCTACGAGCAGTACTTC
NA	NA	TRBV5-1	TRBJ2-3	CASSLGLEAQYF	TGCGCCAGCAGCTTGGGCCTAGAAGCGCAGTATTTT
NA	TRBD2	TRBV7-9	TRBJ2-3	CSSSFGSPGGTDTQYF	TGTTCCAGCAGCTTTGGTTCGCCGGGAGGGACAGATACGCAGTATTTT
NA	TRBD2	TRBV7-9	TRBJ2-7	CASSLMSAGGPSYEQYF	TGTGCCAGCAGCTTAATGTCAGCGGGGGGACCCTCCTACGAGCAGTACTTC
few	NA	TRBV30	TRBJ1-4	CAWSPRRGGEKLFF	TGTGCCTGGAGTCCCCGTAGGGGGGGAGAAAAACTGTTTTTT
NA	TRBD2	TRBV2	TRBJ2-3	CASSPWTSGTTDTQYF	TGTGCCAGCAGTCCCTGGACTAGCGGGACCACAGATACGCAGTATTTT
NA	TRBD1	TRBV11-2	TRBJ2-5	CASSRTGEETQYF	TGTGCCAGCAGCCGAACAGGGGAAGAGACCCAGTACTTC
NA	NA	TRBV5-6	TRBJ2-7	CASSPRGGRGRFYEQYF	TGTGCCAGCAGCCCACGGGGCGGCAGGGGAAGGTTCTACGAGCAGTACTTC
NA	TRBD1	TRBV6-5	TRBJ1-1	CASSYSSAGGTEAFF	TGTGCCAGCAGTTACTCATCGGCAGGGGGCACTGAAGCTTTCTTT
NA	TRBD2	TRBV5-1	TRBJ2-5	CASTGPAGGPETQYF	TGCGCCAGCACCGGCCCGGCGGGGGGGCCAGAGACCCAGTACTTC
once	NA	TRBV4-1	TRBJ2-5	CASSATPGETQYF	TGCGCCAGCAGCGCGACACCTGGGGAGACCCAGTACTTC
few	NA	TRBV10-3	TRBJ1-4	CASRDTTNEKLFF	TGTGCCTCCCGGGATACAACTAATGAAAAACTGTTTTTT
few	TRBD2	TRBV7-2	TRBJ2-1	CASSLGLAVNEQFF	TGTGCCAGCAGCTTGGGACTAGCAGTCAATGAGCAGTTCTTC
NA	TRBD1	TRBV9	TRBJ1-2	CASSASPSPGQGPFGYTF	TGTGCCAGCAGCGCCAGCCCCTCACCGGGACAGGGGCCTTTCGGCTACACCTTC
NA	TRBD2	TRBV15	TRBJ2-7	CATSRTKYVAGGGYEQYF	TGTGCCACCAGCAGAACAAAATACGTAGCGGGAGGAGGCTACGAGCAGTACTTC
NA	TRBD1	TRBV7-3	TRBJ2-2	CASSLDRFNTGELFF	TGTGCCAGCAGCTTGGACAGGTTCAACACCGGGGAGCTGTTTTTT
NA	NA	TRBV7-3	TRBJ2-7	CASSLTGAYEQYF	TGTGCCAGCAGCTTAACAGGGGCCTACGAGCAGTACTTC
NA	NA	TRBV2	TRBJ1-1	CASRLVNLMNTEAFF	TGTGCCAGCAGGCTAGTGAACCTCATGAACACTGAAGCTTTCTTT